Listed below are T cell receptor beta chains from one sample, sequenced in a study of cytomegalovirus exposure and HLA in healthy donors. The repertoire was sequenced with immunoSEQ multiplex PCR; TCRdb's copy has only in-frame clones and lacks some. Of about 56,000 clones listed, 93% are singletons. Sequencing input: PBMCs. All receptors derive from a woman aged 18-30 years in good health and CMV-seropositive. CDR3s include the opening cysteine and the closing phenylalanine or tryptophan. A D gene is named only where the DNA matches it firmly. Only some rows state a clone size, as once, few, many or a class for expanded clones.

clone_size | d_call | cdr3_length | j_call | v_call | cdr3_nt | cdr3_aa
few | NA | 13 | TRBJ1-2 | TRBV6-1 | TGTGCCAGCAGGGAAACAGGACAAAGGGGCTACACCTTC | CASRETGQRGYTF
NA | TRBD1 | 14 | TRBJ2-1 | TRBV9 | TGTGCCAGCAGCGCCCGACAGGGGCTGGCCGAGCAGTTCTTC | CASSARQGLAEQFF
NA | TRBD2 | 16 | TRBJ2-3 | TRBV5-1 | TGCGCCAGCAGCCCCCCCCTAGCGGGGGTACGAGATACGCAGTATTTT | CASSPPLAGVRDTQYF
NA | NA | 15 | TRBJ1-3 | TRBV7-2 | TGTGCCAGCAGCTTAGATCACTACTCTGGAAACACCATATATTTT | CASSLDHYSGNTIYF
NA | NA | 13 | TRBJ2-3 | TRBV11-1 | TGTGCCAGCAGCTTTATAAGCACAGATACGCAGTATTTT | CASSFISTDTQYF
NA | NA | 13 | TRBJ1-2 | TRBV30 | TGTGCCTGGAATGCCGGGACGGGAGTCGGCTACACCTTC | CAWNAGTGVGYTF
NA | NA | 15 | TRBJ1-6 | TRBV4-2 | TGTGCCAGCAGCCAAGATCAGGGCCGGATGTCACCCCTCCACTTT | CASSQDQGRMSPLHF
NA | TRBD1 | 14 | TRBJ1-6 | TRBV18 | TGTGCCAGCCGCCGGGACAGTAATTCTTCACCCCTCCACTTT | CASRRDSNSSPLHF
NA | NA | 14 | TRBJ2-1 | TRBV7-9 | TGTGCCAGCAGCAGTACTCAAACCTACAATGAGCAGTTCTTC | CASSSTQTYNEQFF
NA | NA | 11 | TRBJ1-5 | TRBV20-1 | TGCAGTGCTGGATTAGAGGCGGCCCGTCATTTT | CSAGLEAARHF
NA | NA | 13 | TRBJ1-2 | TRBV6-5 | TGTGCCAGCAGTTTCGGGGTGGACTATGGCTACACCTTC | CASSFGVDYGYTF
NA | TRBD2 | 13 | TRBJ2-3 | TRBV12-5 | TGTGCTAGTGTCGCGGGGGGGACAGATACGCAGTATTTT | CASVAGGTDTQYF
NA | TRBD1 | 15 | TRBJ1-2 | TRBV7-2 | TGTGCCAGCAGCACAAGTACAGGGGGCGCTTATGGCTACACCTTC | CASSTSTGGAYGYTF
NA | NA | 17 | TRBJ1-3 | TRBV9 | TGTGCCAGCAGCGTCTATCCGGGACACGGCTCTGGAAACACCATATATTTT | CASSVYPGHGSGNTIYF
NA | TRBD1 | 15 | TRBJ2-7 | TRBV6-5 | TGTGCCAGCAGCCTCCCCGGGACAGGGAATAACGAGCAGTACTTC | CASSLPGTGNNEQYF
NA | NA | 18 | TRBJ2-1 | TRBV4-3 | TGCGCCAGCAGCCAAGATCCCAACCCAGGTAGCTCCTACAATGAGCAGTTCTTC | CASSQDPNPGSSYNEQFF
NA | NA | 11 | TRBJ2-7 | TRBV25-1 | TGTGCCAGCAGTGAATATCTCGAGCAGTACTTC | CASSEYLEQYF